Detailed here is one T cell receptor (beta chain). This clone was observed many times. Its antigen specificity is not known. No base quality information exists; no much larger clone differs at one position. The entire isolated RNA was reverse transcribed using the High Capacity cDNA Reverse Transcription Kit, and thus expressed TCRB transcripts were sequenced. Naive, central memory and regulatory T cell samples underwent deep immunoSEQ sequencing, averaging roughly 3.5 million total reads per sample. Sorted cells were lysed in RLT buffer and RNA was extracted with DNase-treated RNeasy Micro or Mini kits, depending on cell number. Each cell subset was processed on its own to prevent cross-contamination, while patient and healthy donor samples were processed together. Using the immunoSEQ multiplex PCR, TCRB sequences were amplified from cDNA into 87-bp fragments spanning the CDR3 region. Amplicons were sequenced on the Illumina HiSeq platform. The original pipeline was this. PCR bias was corrected computationally using synthetic template baselines, and reads within Hamming distance 2 were collapsed, with unmergeable singletons discarded. Reads were aligned against IMGT so that V, D and J genes, CDR3 length and insertions or deletions at six rearrangement sites could be assigned. Within each subset, clonotype counts were normalized to the number of sorted cells before true diversity and Gini coefficients were calculated with the tcR R package. The overlap coefficient, calculated on TCRB nucleotide sequences, was used to measure repertoire sharing. Held by TCRdb, this immuneACCESS table contains in-frame sequences only and omits some clones. Under half of the omission traces to an unresolved V gene where checked; the cause of the rest is unknown. V and J calls plus clone size are reproduced from that table; the DNA served to infer D and trimming. The sample table contains a few hundred thousand clones; only one count was recorded for roughly 9.8% of them. The ten most abundant clones make up approximately 0.6% of the sample.

A single peripheral blood draw of about 116 mL on average was collected from each donor into heparinised tubes. Naive, central memory, regulatory and stem cell-like memory CD4+ T cells were sorted on a BD FACSAria II using a panel including CD45RO, CCR7, CD25, CD127, CD95 and CD27. A purity above 98% was achieved for all sorted populations. PBMCs were isolated right away by Lymphoprep density gradient centrifugation and were stained directly, without culture. So that batch effects would be minimized, each experiment stained and sorted samples in pairs, pairing one healthy donor with one patient. The CDR3 sequence holds 13 residues, the cysteine and phenylalanine included. Kept here is only the CDR3 DNA, which spans 39 bases and is read in frame from base 1. V is pared back by 2 bases and J by 5 bases, with 10 bases lying between the germline termini. The germline V gene sets CDR1 to MDHEN and CDR2 to SYDVKM.

These data belong to a study of beta chain features in type 1 diabetes (dated by TCRdb to the late 2010s). In the study overall: Mean age, gender distribution, total cell number and subset yield did not differ between patients and healthy donors. A total of 85 million to 110 million sorted cells were examined across all samples, and RNA yield correlated strongly with the number of cells per subset. In the study, TCRB repertoires of sorted circulating CD4+ T cell subsets from recently diagnosed type 1 diabetes patients were compared with those of matched healthy donors. Whereas all 28 donors provided naive and central memory subsets, regulatory and stem cell-like memory subsets were isolated from just 8 patients and about eight healthy donors. Broad study findings and their caveats: Because the HLA sub-analyses included only small numbers of individuals, any influence of HLA type on TCRB rearrangement was left unresolved. Because cDNA rather than genomic DNA was sequenced, highly expressing activated cells could have been over-represented, although no difference in activation and CD3 levels was found between groups. In all four CD4+ subsets, TCRB CDR3 length was moderately but significantly shorter in type 1 diabetes patients. Shorter templates might be favored by PCR, yet because patient and control samples were amplified and corrected together, any such skew would affect both groups equally. At VDJ recombination sites, patients with type 1 diabetes made fewer insertions and deleted more nucleotides, a pattern implying thymic rearrangement abnormalities. Naive, central memory and regulatory TCRB repertoires appeared to be more similar among patients than among healthy donors.

This clonotype originated in a man aged 25-40 years with type 1 diabetes. Material: central memory CD4+ T cells from blood. This chain joins TRBV28 to TRBJ2-7; TRBD2 could be the D gene, as 6 bases match. The CDR3 amino acid sequence is: CASSLVRGNEQYF. The DNA sequence is given as TGTGCCAGCAGTTTAGTCCGCGGGAACGAGCAGTACTTC. With all but the CDR3 taken from the reference TRBV28 and TRBJ2-7 genes, the full variable domain is: DVKVTQSSRYLVKRTGEKVFLECVQDMDHENMFWYRQDPGLGLRLIYFSYDVKMKEKGDIPEGYSVSREKKERFSLILESASTNQTSMYLCASSLVRGNEQYFGPGTRLTVT.